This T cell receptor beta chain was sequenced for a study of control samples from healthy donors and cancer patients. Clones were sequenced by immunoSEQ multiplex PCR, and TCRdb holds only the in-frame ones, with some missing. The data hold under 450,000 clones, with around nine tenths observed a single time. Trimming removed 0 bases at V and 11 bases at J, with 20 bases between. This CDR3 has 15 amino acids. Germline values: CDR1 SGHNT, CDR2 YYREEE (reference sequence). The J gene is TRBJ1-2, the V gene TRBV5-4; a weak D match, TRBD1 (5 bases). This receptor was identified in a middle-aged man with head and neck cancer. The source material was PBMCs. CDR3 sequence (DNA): TGTGCCAGCAGCTTGGCGCGACTTCAACAGGACCGTTACACCTTC. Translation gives CASSLARLQQDRYTF. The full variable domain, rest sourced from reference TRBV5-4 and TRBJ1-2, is ETGVTQSPTHLIKTRGQQVTLRCSSQSGHNTVSWYQQALGQGPQFIFQYYREEENGRGNFPPRFSGLQFPNYSSELNVNALELDDSALYLCASSLARLQQDRYTFGSGTRLTVV.